This is a list of T cell receptor beta chains from one sample in a study of response to subunit inactivated influenza vaccine. In TCRdb, the RT-PCR reads were re-called with MiXCR into one record per CDR3 protein. The data hold 500,000 to 750,000 distinct CDR3 sequences, with about 14% observed a single time. Specimen: PBMCs from blood, collected about 13 days after vaccination. These receptors were collected from a man in his fifties or sixties who received an inactivated influenza vaccine. Both conserved end residues are trimmed from each CDR3.

j_call v_call cdr3_aa
TRBJ2-7 TRBV7-2 ASSLVWRGSGEQY
TRBJ2-7 TRBV5-1 ASSLGSGRNEQY
TRBJ2-3 TRBV20-1 SARGGRGGTDTQY
TRBJ2-7 TRBV27 ASSLLARDEQY
TRBJ2-7 TRBV7-9 ASNPGQVSYEQY
TRBJ2-7 TRBV4-3 ASSRLAGDVYEQY
TRBJ2-3 TRBV6-5 ASSSNAYGTQY
TRBJ2-7 TRBV20-1 SATTSTGVNSYEQY
TRBJ2-3 TRBV20-1 SPLGPGADTQY
TRBJ2-7 TRBV6-2/TRBV6-3 ASTNLAEQY
TRBJ2-1 TRBV20-1 SARDQVRVVYNEQF
TRBJ2-3 TRBV29-1 SAVPTTFRDTQY
TRBJ2-1 TRBV7-6 ASSLSTGGYEQF
TRBJ2-1 TRBV4-3 ASSQEYGGGIFYNEQF
TRBJ2-2 TRBV20-1 SAPGGQGAGELF
TRBJ2-1 TRBV5-1 ASNRLAASGGNEQF
TRBJ2-3 TRBV28 ASSLQYGQDTDTQY
TRBJ2-4 TRBV12-3/TRBV12-4 ASSPYTRGPKNIQY
TRBJ2-1 TRBV11-2 ASSKVAGQRGSYNEQF
TRBJ1-1 TRBV3-1 ASSQVGRLEAF
TRBJ2-3 TRBV6-5 ASSYRLAGTASTDTQY
TRBJ2-6 TRBV7-2 ASSSRGQSSGANVLT
TRBJ2-6 TRBV28 ASGSQGSGANVLT
TRBJ2-3 TRBV7-8 ASSLARLAGGRDTQY
TRBJ2-4 TRBV5-6 ASSLSGAGMNIQY
TRBJ2-3 TRBV7-8 ASSHRDRVTDTQY
TRBJ2-1 TRBV7-2 ASSPRSGTRNEQF
TRBJ2-2 TRBV29-1 SVSGVWVTGEQNTGELF
TRBJ1-2 TRBV20-1 SPRALKNYGYT
TRBJ1-2 TRBV25-1 ASSEVKGLRNGYT
TRBJ1-3 TRBV20-1 SASQGGSGNTIY
TRBJ1-2 TRBV4-2 AMGPGRLYWAT
TRBJ1-2 TRBV7-9 ASSSGGSRGYT
TRBJ2-2 TRBV5-1 ASSQLTSGVTGELF
TRBJ1-1 TRBV5-4 ASSDAGGGAEAF